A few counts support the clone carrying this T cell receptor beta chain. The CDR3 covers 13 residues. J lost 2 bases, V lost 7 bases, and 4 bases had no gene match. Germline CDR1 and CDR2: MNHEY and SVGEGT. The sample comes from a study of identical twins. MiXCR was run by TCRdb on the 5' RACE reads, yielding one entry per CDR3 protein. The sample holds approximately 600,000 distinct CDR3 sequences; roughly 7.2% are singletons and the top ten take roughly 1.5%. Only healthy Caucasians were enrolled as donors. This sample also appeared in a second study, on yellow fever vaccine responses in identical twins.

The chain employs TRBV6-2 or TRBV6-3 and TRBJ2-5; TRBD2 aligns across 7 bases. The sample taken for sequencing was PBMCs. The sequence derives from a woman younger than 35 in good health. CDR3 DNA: TGTGCCAGCAATCGGGGACTACAAGAGACCCAGTACTTC. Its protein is CASNRGLQETQYF.